This TCR beta chain derives from a study of cytomegalovirus exposure and HLA in healthy donors. On the study more broadly: As released early, the data held 75 million to 90 million unique TCRs from HLA-typed donors.

The PCR ran on 60 Vbeta and 13 Jbeta primers. Measured with immunoSEQ multiplex PCR; TCRdb has only the in-frame clones, and not every one. In the table there are around 90,000 clones, approximately 80% of which are singletons. Details on this clone: Its cognate antigen is unknown.

General observations from the study: Sequencing depth roughly uniform across donors was assumed in presence/absence analyses. Some highly shared sequence variants likely arose as a pipeline artifact. The study designated over 150 TCR beta chains cytomegalovirus-associated.

Trimming cost V 4 bases and J 0 bases, with 9 bases left between them. Germline V gene sequence: CDR1 MNHEY, CDR2 SVGAGI. The CDR3 consists of 15 residues. The specimen was PBMCs. The TCR originated in a male donor in good health and CMV-seropositive. The V gene is TRBV6-5, the J gene TRBJ1-4; D is unclear. CDR3 region: CASSSGISTNEKLFF. CDR3 DNA: TGTGCCAGCAGTTCCGGGATCTCAACTAATGAAAAACTGTTTTTT.